The sample holds one count of the clone carrying this T cell receptor (beta chain). This sample was taken from a study of control samples from healthy donors and cancer patients. The germline CDR1 and CDR2 sequences are GTSNPN and SVGIG (reference sequence). The CDR3 length is 14 residues. Trimming cost V 3 bases and J 6 bases; bases outside gene matches: 8. This table comes from immunoSEQ multiplex PCR, and its TCRdb copy is limited to in-frame clones, with some not included. The data contain about 40,000 clones, 92% of them singletons. The chain combines TRBV30 with TRBJ2-3; 8 bases line up with TRBD2. The TCR was taken from a woman aged 45 to 65 in good health. Sequenced material: blood. CDR3 sequence: CAWRGLANYDTQYF. The CDR3 DNA reads TGTGCCTGGAGAGGACTAGCCAACTATGATACGCAGTATTTT. Full variable domain (rest looked up from reference TRBV30 and TRBJ2-3): SQTIHQWPATLVQPVGSPLSLECTVEGTSNPNLYWYRQAAGRGLQLLFYSVGIGQISSEVPQNLSASRPQDRQFILSSKKLLLSDSGFYLCAWRGLANYDTQYFGPGTRLTVL.